Detailed here is one T cell receptor (beta chain). The antigen is not known. The data stem from a study of T cell repertoires in cytomegalovirus infection. The overall study: Through public TCR beta signatures, both CMV infection and matching HLA type were indicated.

TCRdb passed the reads through MiXCR, listing each CDR3 protein once. This table has approximately 700,000 distinct CDR3 sequences, 35% to 45% appearing once. V gave up 5 bases and J gave up 3 bases; unmatched junction bases: 12. CDR3 length equals 17 residues. The germline V gene encodes CDR1 MDHEN and CDR2 SYDVKM. General observations from the study: Carriers of CMV plus the relevant HLA were identified by cumulative public TCR beta family frequency. Dominating the ex vivo response were TCR beta clonotypes that were CMV-specific and HLA-C-restricted.

The sample was PBMCs. This sequence joins TRBV28 and TRBJ2-3, with TRBD2 identical over 9 bases. This clonotype was obtained from a human donor in good health (CMV status not recorded). Some clones in this sample may be carry-over from other donors' samples. The CDR3 protein is CASSEPSGAGGTDTQYF. CDR3 sequence (DNA): TGTGCCAGCAGTGAACCTAGCGGGGCGGGAGGGACAGATACGCAGTATTTT.